These 26 T cell receptor beta chains were sequenced from one sample in a study of T cells in women clearing cervical HPV infection. The data were produced by immunoSEQ multiplex PCR, yet TCRdb's version contains in-frame clones alone and is incomplete. This sample carries about 26,000 clones, with over 8.5% going to the ten biggest clones. Source material: blood buffy coat. These receptors all come from a woman aged 18-70 years with a cervical HPV16 infection that either progressed to CIN3+ or cleared (not recorded which).

Comments on this clone: The read gets to within 3 residues of the CDR3 end, and the germline J gene fills in the rest. This chain links TRBV19 with TRBJ1-2, with 7 bases matching TRBD1. Trimming removed 5 bases from V and 0 bases from J; junction bases left unmatched: 6. From germline, CDR1 is LNHDA and CDR2 SQIVND (reference sequence). The CDR3 spans 15 residues. The CDR3 is CASSRGTAANYGYTF. The part of the CDR3 DNA that was read is TGTGCCAGTAGTCGCGGGACAGCAGCTAACTATGGC.

Of note for this clone: The CDR3 is cut off 3 residues early in the read; its end comes from the germline J gene. V gene TRBV18 combines with J gene TRBJ2-7; TRBD1 or TRBD2 may be the D gene (5 bases each). From germline, CDR1 is KGHSH and CDR2 LQKENI. This CDR3 has 13 residues. V was trimmed by 2 bases and J by 6 bases, leaving 11 bases between them. The sequenced CDR3 bases are TGTGCCAGCTCACCAAGGGGCGGAGGCGAG. Protein product: CASSPRGGGE. The CDR3, in full, reads CASSPRGGGEQYF.

The part of the CDR3 DNA that was read is TGCGCCAGCAGCTTGCGCGGACAGGGGGCTCAGGGAGAGACC. As protein: CASSLRGQGAQGET. The entire CDR3 protein is CASSLRGQGAQGETQYF. J is TRBJ2-5 and V is TRBV5-1, with 11 nucleotides matching TRBD1. Sequencing ends 3 residues short of the CDR3 end; the germline J gene provides the rest. With 1 base clipped from V and 4 bases from J, the junction kept 9 bases outside the gene matches. The CDR3 runs 17 residues. Looked up from germline, CDR1 is SGHRS and CDR2 is YFSETQ.

With respect to this clone: The CDR3 end is not reached by the read, which stops 3 residues before it; the germline J gene fills it in. The chain uses TRBV4-1 and TRBJ2-3, with D perhaps TRBD2 (6 bases). V lost 4 bases, J lost 2 bases, and 13 bases lay in between. The CDR3 sequence is 15 residues long. Germline V gives CDR1 MGHRA, CDR2 YSYEKL. This CDR3 reads CASSPLEGLTDTQYF. Incomplete CDR3 DNA: TGCGCCAGCAGCCCACTGGAGGGACTCACAGATACG.

With regard to this clone: The read ends 3 residues shy of where the CDR3 ends; the end is completed using the germline J gene. The genes are TRBV20-1 and TRBJ2-7; D uncertain. Germline V lookup: CDR1 DFQATT, CDR2 SNEGSKA (reference sequence). Trimming shortened V by 1 base and J by 0 bases, and 7 bases separated the two germline ends. The CDR3 has 13 residues. CDR3 bases read: TGCAGTGCTAGAGCGAGCAACTCCTACGAG. It encodes CSARASNSYE. The whole CDR3 sequence is CSARASNSYEQYF.

Regarding this clone: The sequenced fragment ends 3 residues before the CDR3 boundary, so the rest is inferred from the germline J gene. V and J are TRBV20-1 and TRBJ1-4, with D possibly being TRBD1 (6 bases). Germline V lookup: CDR1 DFQATT, CDR2 SNEGSKA (reference sequence). V lost 0 bases, J lost 2 bases, and 13 bases lay in between. The CDR3 contains 16 residues. CDR3: CSARDLGTTTNEKLFF. The CDR3 bases that were read are TGCAGTGCTAGAGATCTGGGGACAACTACTAATGAAAAA.

In the case of this clone: Read sequence stops 3 residues before the CDR3 end, and the germline J gene provides the missing end. The chain is built from TRBV20-1 and TRBJ1-2; 9 bases are a match to TRBD1. There are 16 residues in the CDR3. The germline V gene has CDR1 DFQATT and CDR2 SNEGSKA (reference sequence). J gave up 4 bases and V 3 bases, and 12 bases lay outside the gene matches. The sequenced CDR3 bases are TGCAGTGCTAGTCCCCCGGGACAGGGAGCCTTCTATGGC. Translated, it gives CSASPPGQGAFYG. Given in full, the CDR3 is CSASPPGQGAFYGYTF.

Turning to this clone: Read data end 3 residues before the CDR3 end; the end is taken from the germline J gene. The gene calls are TRBV7-2 and TRBJ1-2; 7 bases fit TRBD1. Germline V gives CDR1 SGHTA, CDR2 FQGNSA. The CDR3 consists of 14 residues. The sequenced part of the CDR3 DNA is TGTGCCAGCAGACTCGGGACAGCCAACAATGAC. It yields the protein CASRLGTANND. The entire CDR3 reads CASRLGTANNDYTF. Full variable domain (missing parts from reference TRBV7-2 and TRBJ1-2): GAGVSQSPSNKVTEKGKDVELRCDPISGHTALYWYRQSLGQGLEFLIYFQGNSAPDKSGLPSDRFSAERTGGSVSTLTIQRTQQEDSAVYLCASRLGTANNDYTFGSGTRLTVV.

On this clone: The read ends 3 residues early relative to the CDR3; the germline J gene fills the gap. The rearrangement uses TRBV20-1 and TRBJ2-1, with 8 bases aligning to TRBD2. Germline assignment: CDR1 DFQATT and CDR2 SNEGSKA (reference sequence). The CDR3 has 14 residues. Losses at the gene ends were 3 bases for V and 5 bases for J; bases not matched to a gene: 6. This chain's CDR3 is CSASALAGHNEQFF. The part of the CDR3 DNA that was read is TGCAGTGCTAGCGCGCTAGCGGGCCACAATGAG.

CDR3 region: CASSLEGDGYTF. The DNA read from the CDR3 is TGCGCCAGCAGCTTGGAGGGTGATGGC. The chain recombines TRBV5-1 with TRBJ1-2; D is ambiguous. The read is 3 residues too short to cover the CDR3 end, so that end is filled in from the germline J gene. The CDR3 extends over 12 amino acids. Trimming removed 0 bases from V and 6 bases from J, with 6 bases in between. Germline values: CDR1 SGHRS, CDR2 YFSETQ. Filled out from reference TRBV5-1 and TRBJ1-2, the complete variable domain reads KAGVTQTPRYLIKTRGQQVTLSCSPISGHRSVSWYQQTPGQGLQFLFEYFSETQRNKGNFPGRFSGRQFSNSRSEMNVSTLELGDSALYLCASSLEGDGYTFGSGTRLTVV.

Regarding this clone: The read gets to within 3 residues of the CDR3 end, and the germline J gene fills in the rest. The identical CDR3 is also encoded by other nucleotide sequences in the sample. The genes are TRBV19 and TRBJ1-2; no clear D. The CDR3 sequence is 15 residues long. Trimming cost V 0 bases and J 2 bases, with 10 bases left between them. CDR1 is LNHDA and CDR2 is SQIVND in the germline V gene (reference sequence). Incomplete CDR3 DNA: TGTGCCAGTAGTATAGATCTGAGAGGCAACTATGGC. Translating gives CASSIDLRGNYG. The whole CDR3 is CASSIDLRGNYGYTF.

Turning to this clone: Coverage ceases 3 residues before the CDR3 finishes, and the germline J gene fills in the end. The genes are TRBV2 and TRBJ2-5; no clear D. The germline V gene has CDR1 SNHLY and CDR2 FYNNEI. Trimming took off 3 bases at V and 2 bases at J, with 7 bases between the two ends. The CDR3 extends over 13 amino acids. The CDR3 loop is CASSDLTQETQYF. Incomplete CDR3 DNA: TGTGCCAGCAGTGACCTGACTCAAGAGACC.

As regards this clone: With the read ending 3 residues before the CDR3 end, the germline J gene is used to fill in that end. The V call is TRBV5-1, the J call TRBJ1-4; 7 bases line up with TRBD1. CDR1 and CDR2 from the germline V gene are SGHRS and YFSETQ. The length of the CDR3 is 16 residues. The sequenced CDR3 bases are TGCGCCAGCAGCCCCGAGGGGGCGCGTGGGGCCAACGTA. It is translated as CASSPEGARGANV. The whole CDR3 protein is CASSPEGARGANVLFF.

A word on this clone: The CDR3 is cut off 3 residues early in the read; its end comes from the germline J gene. V usage is TRBV7-2 and J usage is TRBJ2-4; the D gene is possibly TRBD2 (6 bases). Germline V gives CDR1 SGHTA, CDR2 FQGNSA. The V gene lost 0 bases and the J gene lost 0 bases, with 9 bases spanning the gap. This CDR3 contains 16 residues. Partial CDR3 DNA: TGTGCCAGCAGCTTAGCGGGGGGTTTAGCCAAAAACATT. This gives the protein CASSLAGGLAKNI. The complete CDR3 protein is CASSLAGGLAKNIQYF.

A remark on this clone: Mismatch with germline at one junction end may stem from a read error. The read ends 3 residues shy of where the CDR3 ends; the end is completed using the germline J gene. This chain connects TRBV7-9 to TRBJ2-1; D may be TRBD2 (6 bases). Germline lookup yields CDR1 SEHNR and CDR2 FQNEAQ (reference sequence). The CDR3 is 14 amino acids. The CDR3 DNA, read in part, is TGTGCCAGCAGCCGTGTGGCGGGGTACAGTGAG. Amino acid sequence: CASSRVAGYSE. The entire CDR3 protein reads CASSRVAGYSEQFF.

Comment on this clone: The read gets to within 3 residues of the CDR3 end, and the germline J gene fills in the rest. The rearrangement links TRBV7-2 to TRBJ2-3, with a possible D match to TRBD1 (6 bases). The CDR3 is made up of 14 amino acids. Per germline, CDR1 SGHTA and CDR2 FQGNSA. CDR3 DNA (partial): TGTGCCAGCAGCTTAGGGGTAGGGGGAGAGACG. Translation gives CASSLGVGGET. The full-length CDR3 reads as CASSLGVGGETQYF.

Concerning this clone: The read halts 3 residues ahead of the CDR3 end, with the missing end drawn from the germline J gene. The J gene is TRBJ2-3, the V gene TRBV2; 12 bases are a match to TRBD2. J was trimmed by 2 bases and V by 6 bases; bases with no gene match: 6. The CDR3 is made up of 16 amino acids. CDR1 is SNHLY and CDR2 is FYNNEI in the germline V gene. CDR3 in amino acids: CASRPTSGSPTDTQYF. The CDR3 bases that were read are TGTGCCAGCAGGCCGACTAGCGGGAGTCCCACAGATACG.

As to this clone: The missing CDR3 end, 3 residues past where the read stops, is filled in from the germline J gene. The chain employs TRBV10-3 and TRBJ1-4, with 7 bases matching TRBD1. V dropped 8 bases and J dropped 6; count of bases not matched to a gene: 6. CDR3 length equals 13 residues. CDR1 and CDR2 from the germline V gene are ENHRY and SYGVKD. The CDR3 is CAIQGGGDEKLFF. The CDR3 bases that were read are TGTGCCATCCAGGGGGGAGGTGATGAAAAA.

To note about this clone: A read error may produce the germline difference seen at one junction end. The CDR3 end lies 3 residues beyond the end of the read and is filled in from the germline J gene. The chain uses TRBV2 and TRBJ1-2; D is unclear. Germline V lookup: CDR1 SNHLY, CDR2 FYNNEI. The CDR3 has 14 residues. CDR3 DNA, as far as it was read: TGTGCCGGCAGGCGCTCCAGCCGCACAGATACC. It specifies CAGRRSSRTDT. The whole CDR3 sequence is CAGRRSSRTDTYTF.

In the case of this clone: The CDR3 is cut off 3 residues early in the read; its end comes from the germline J gene. The chain combines TRBV7-6 with TRBJ1-1, with D uncertain. From germline, CDR1 is SGHVS and CDR2 FNYEAQ. CDR3 length equals 13 residues. With 1 base removed from V and 7 bases from J, the gap between germline ends came to 10 bases. The CDR3 bases that were read are TGTGCCAGCAGCTTAGGTCAAGAGGGTGAA. It translates to CASSLGQEGE. The full-length CDR3 reads as CASSLGQEGEAFF.

Note on this clone: The read terminates 3 residues before the CDR3 end, so the remaining end is supplied by the germline J gene. The genes are TRBV18 and TRBJ2-2; the D gene is possibly TRBD1 (5 bases). The CDR3 is made up of 13 amino acids. Per germline, CDR1 KGHSH and CDR2 LQKENI. CDR3 DNA, as far as it was read: TGTGCCAGCACGAGAATCCAGGGTGAAAAG. Its translation: CASTRIQGEK. The complete CDR3 sequence is CASTRIQGEKLFF.

Notes on this clone: Coverage ceases 3 residues before the CDR3 finishes, and the germline J gene fills in the end. The V gene is TRBV28, the J gene TRBJ2-7, with 7 positions matching TRBD2. The CDR3 is 16 amino acids. CDR1 and CDR2 from the germline V gene are MDHEN and SYDVKM. V gave up 4 bases and J gave up 1 base; unmatched junction bases: 10. This CDR3 is CASSSGGTTYSYEQYF. The part of the CDR3 DNA that was read is TGTGCCAGCAGTTCTGGCGGGACTACCTATTCCTACGAG.

With respect to this clone: Read data end 3 residues before the CDR3 end; the end is taken from the germline J gene. The chain couples TRBV9 to TRBJ2-1, with D hard to call. The CDR3 runs 15 residues. Germline lookup yields CDR1 SGDLS and CDR2 YYNGEE. V shed 4 bases and J shed 4 bases, with 15 bases lying between them. This CDR3 reads CASSSSGNQYNEQFF. CDR3 DNA (partial): TGTGCCAGCAGCTCGTCAGGCAATCAATACAATGAG.

In regard to this clone: Read data end 3 residues before the CDR3 end; the end is taken from the germline J gene. The chain employs TRBV2 and TRBJ1-2, with D possibly matching TRBD1 (6 bases). The germline V and J ends were trimmed by 6 bases and 3 bases, with 17 bases remaining between them. Germline CDR1 is SNHLY and CDR2 is FYNNEI. The CDR3 contains 15 residues. CDR3 region: CASRPRAGVYYGYTF. The DNA read from the CDR3 is TGTGCCAGCAGACCCCGGGCAGGGGTGTACTATGGC.

For this clone: The CDR3 end lies 3 residues beyond the end of the read and is filled in from the germline J gene. J is TRBJ2-3 and V is TRBV20-1; D remains unclear. The CDR3 covers 14 residues. The germline V gene encodes CDR1 DFQATT and CDR2 SNEGSKA (reference sequence). Trimming removed 6 bases from V and 0 bases from J, with 13 bases in between. Incomplete CDR3 DNA: TGCAGTGCCCCTCCAGGAGCTAGCACAGATACG. This sequence encodes CSAPPGASTDT. The whole CDR3 protein reads CSAPPGASTDTQYF.

As for this clone: The read finishes 3 residues shy of the CDR3 end, and the germline J gene is used to complete it. This chain links TRBV5-4 with TRBJ2-3; 14 nucleotides match TRBD2. The germline V gene has CDR1 SGHNT and CDR2 YYREEE (reference sequence). J was trimmed by 5 bases and V by 3 bases; bases with no gene match: 5. The CDR3 consists of 16 residues. The CDR3 loop is CASSSGLAGVRDTQYF. The sequenced part of the CDR3 DNA is TGTGCCAGCAGCTCGGGACTAGCGGGAGTTAGAGATACG. Full variable domain (remainder filled in from reference TRBV5-4 and TRBJ2-3): ETGVTQSPTHLIKTRGQQVTLRCSSQSGHNTVSWYQQALGQGPQFIFQYYREEENGRGNFPPRFSGLQFPNYSSELNVNALELDDSALYLCASSSGLAGVRDTQYFGPGTRLTVL.